The clone carrying this T cell receptor beta chain showed up just a few times. Its antigen is currently unknown. This sample was included in a study of cytomegalovirus exposure and HLA in healthy donors. Primers: 60 Vbeta forward and 13 Jbeta reverse. Assay used: immunoSEQ multiplex PCR; TCRdb lists only in-frame clones, some missing. The table lists approximately 100,000 clones, 74% of them singletons, with about 2.5% in the top ten. Study outcomes and limitations: Later examination showed HLA-associated TCR beta chains had greater clonal expansion than equally common others. Usually a TCR sequence was rare, but some public TCRs were found in many donors. The availability of immune exposure information extended only to CMV serostatus.

Nominally healthy donors provided the samples, though records likely missed some immune exposures. CDR3 length: 14 amino acids. Between the trimmed V and J ends, which lost 5 bases and 3 bases, there was a span of 13 bases. Germline values: CDR1 SGHAT, CDR2 FQNNGV. This clonotype originated in a man between 45 and 60 years old in good health and CMV-seropositive. V usage is TRBV11-2 and J usage is TRBJ2-5; D is uncertain. Sample: PBMCs. The CDR3 loop is CASSPSREEETQYF. The CDR3 DNA reads TGTGCCAGCAGCCCGAGCCGAGAGGAAGAGACCCAGTACTTC.